These 29 T cell receptor beta chains came from one sample sequenced in a study of beta chain features in type 1 diabetes. Study-level points and caveats: TCRB CDR3s were moderately but significantly shorter in Type 1 diabetes patients in all four CD4+ subsets.

Reverse transcribing all isolated RNA meant expressed TCRB transcripts were sequenced. Libraries were prepared by immunoSEQ multiplex PCR; TCRdb keeps only in-frame clonotypes and omits some of them. The repertoire holds around 310,000 clones, with approximately 15% as singletons. Their recognized antigens are unknown. Specimen: naive CD4+ T cells from blood. All receptors derive from a young woman with type 1 diabetes.

The chain carries TRBV7-2 and TRBJ2-7; 14 nucleotides align to TRBD2. V lost 5 bases to trimming and J lost 8 bases; unmatched junction nucleotides: 5. This CDR3 has 14 residues. Germline CDR1 reads SGHTA; CDR2 reads FQGNSA. The CDR3 DNA sequence: TGTGCCAGCAGCCCGGGACTAGCGGGAGACAAGCAGTACGTC. Translated: CASSPGLAGDKQYV.

This clone has a handful of counts. This sequence joins TRBV10-2 and TRBJ2-1; 7 bases are a match to TRBD2. The CDR3 consists of 11 residues. The J segment lost 10 bases and the V segment lost 6 bases, leaving 3 bases of the junction unmatched. Germline loops: CDR1 WSHSY, CDR2 SAAADI. For the CDR3, the DNA is TGCGCCAGCAGGACCGGGGGGGAGCAGTTCTTC. Translating gives CASRTGGEQFF.

The chain couples TRBV19 to TRBJ1-5, with D perhaps matching TRBD1 (5 bases). The V gene's germline CDR1 is LNHDA and CDR2 SQIVND (reference sequence). The CDR3 is made up of 13 amino acids. Trimming took 5 bases from V and 1 from J, leaving 6 bases between them. The CDR3 DNA reads as TGTGCCAGTAGTTGGACAAGCAATCAGCCCCAGCATTTT. This codes for CASSWTSNQPQHF.

The chain joins TRBV7-3 to TRBJ2-4; 11 positions match TRBD2. Germline V lookup: CDR1 SGHTA, CDR2 FQGTGA. The V and J ends lost 1 base and 2 bases, in that order; junction bases with no gene match: 4. The CDR3 spans 17 residues. The CDR3 DNA reads TGTGCCAGCAGCTTAATGGGACTAGCGGATACCAAAAACATTCAGTACTTC. Its translation: CASSLMGLADTKNIQYF.

The sample holds a few counts of this clone. The chain is built from TRBV25-1 and TRBJ2-2, with 7 positions matching TRBD1. Trimming at V came to 4 bases and at J to 5 bases, leaving 4 bases not matched to a gene. In germline, CDR1 is MGHDK, CDR2 SYGVNS. CDR3 length: 14 residues. For the CDR3, the DNA is TGTGCCAGCAGTGTACAGGGGTGGACCGGGGAGCTGTTTTTT. Its translation is CASSVQGWTGELFF.

The V and J genes are TRBV7-9 and TRBJ2-7; tentative D call: TRBD2 (6 bases). The length of the CDR3 is 13 residues. Trimming took off 3 bases at V and 2 bases at J, with 8 bases between the two ends. From germline, CDR1 is SEHNR and CDR2 FQNEAQ (reference sequence). The CDR3 loop is CASSFTSTYEQYV. The CDR3 DNA reads TGTGCCAGCAGCTTTACTAGCACCTACGAGCAGTACGTC.

This clone was observed a handful of times. V gene TRBV10-3 combines with J gene TRBJ1-1, with D possibly matching TRBD1 (6 bases). Germline V gene data show CDR1 as ENHRY and CDR2 as SYGVKD. The CDR3 is made up of 14 amino acids. V was pared by 10 bases and J by 1 base, with 16 bases between. The DNA of the CDR3 is TGTGCCACCCGCGAGGACAGATCGAACACTGAAGCTTTCTTT. It yields the protein CATREDRSNTEAFF.

This clone was recorded a few times. V and J are TRBV7-3 and TRBJ2-6, with D maybe TRBD2 (6 bases). The CDR3 has 18 amino acids. The V gene lost 5 bases and the J gene lost 0 bases, with 17 bases spanning the gap. Germline V gene sequence: CDR1 SGHTA, CDR2 FQGTGA. DNA for the CDR3: TGTGCCAGCAGCCTAGCTGCGGCGGGAACCTCTGGGGCCAACGTCCTGACTTTC. It is translated as CASSLAAAGTSGANVLTF. The entire variable domain, with the rest obtained from reference TRBV7-3 and TRBJ2-6, is as follows: GAGVSQTPSNKVTEKGKYVELRCDPISGHTALYWYRQSLGQGPEFLIYFQGTGAADDSGLPNDRFFAVRPEGSVSTLKIQRTERGDSAVYLCASSLAAAGTSGANVLTFGAGSRLTVL.

V gene TRBV29-1 combines with J gene TRBJ2-5, with D hard to call. The CDR3 extends over 14 amino acids. Trimming took 1 base from V and 4 from J, leaving 13 bases between them. Germline lookup yields CDR1 SQVTM and CDR2 ANQGSEA. CDR3: CSVEGRLSLETQYF. The CDR3 nucleotides read TGCAGCGTTGAAGGGAGATTGAGTTTAGAGACCCAGTACTTC.

This clone has more than one count but fewer than ten. This chain connects TRBV6-5 to TRBJ2-5, with 7 bases fitting TRBD1. The CDR3 length is 14 residues. Per the germline V gene, CDR1 is MNHEY and CDR2 is SVGAGI. J was trimmed by 1 base and V by 5 bases; bases with no gene match: 4. CDR3 loop: CASSPGQIQETQYF. CDR3 coding DNA: TGTGCCAGCAGTCCGGGACAGATCCAAGAGACCCAGTACTTC.

Of note for this clone: A read error may account for a junction end that differs from germline. J is TRBJ2-4 and V is TRBV5-1; TRBD1 matches 10 bases. The CDR3 has 14 residues. The germline CDR1 and CDR2 sequences are SGHRS and YFSETQ. The CDR3 loop reads CASSYGGVGQGEDF. The CDR3 DNA reads as TGCGCCAGCTCCTATGGAGGGGTCGGACAGGGGGAAGACTTC.

This clone was seen a few times. The chain combines TRBV10-3 with TRBJ2-7; D is uncertain. Trimming stripped 4 bases from V and 5 bases from J, with 12 bases between. This CDR3 is built from 13 residues. Germline assignment: CDR1 ENHRY and CDR2 SYGVKD. CDR3 region: CAISGDTIDEQYV. CDR3 in DNA: TGTGCCATCAGTGGAGACACAATCGACGAGCAGTACGTC.

This clone was observed a handful of times. The chain employs TRBV7-2 and TRBJ1-1; D call uncertain. V lost 1 base, J lost 0 bases, and 18 bases lay in between. Germline values: CDR1 SGHTA, CDR2 FQGNSA. The CDR3 consists of 18 residues. CDR3 sequence (DNA): TGTGCCAGCAGCTTAGTCCCCCCATTCGGGGTAATGAACACTGAAGCTTTCTTT. This encodes CASSLVPPFGVMNTEAFF.

This clone was seen a few times. Germline and junction disagree at one end, which may indicate a read error. The chain has TRBV5-8 and TRBJ2-3; TRBD2 aligns across 8 bases. The CDR3 covers 16 residues. Germline assignment: CDR1 SGHTS and CDR2 YDEGEE. For the CDR3, the DNA is TGTGCCAGCAGTTTGGACACTCTAGCGGGCCGAGATACGCAGTATTTT. This sequence encodes CASSLDTLAGRDTQYF.

The chain recombines TRBV28 with TRBJ2-5; D may be TRBD2 (6 bases). CDR1 and CDR2 (germline): MDHEN, SYDVKM. The length of the CDR3 is 11 residues. Deletions cut 8 bases from V and 4 bases from J, with 8 bases between. The CDR3 DNA sequence: TGTGCCAGCCTAGCGAGAGAGACCCAGTACTTC. Translating gives CASLARETQYF.

This sequence joins TRBV25-1 and TRBJ2-1; 9 positions match TRBD2. This CDR3 comprises 16 residues. The V gene's germline CDR1 is MGHDK and CDR2 SYGVNS. Unmatched junction bases numbered 9, after V lost 5 bases and J lost 4 bases. In DNA form, the CDR3 reads TGTGCCAGCAGTAAGCTAGCGGGGAAGGATTACAATGAGCAGTTCTTC. Protein product: CASSKLAGKDYNEQFF.

Concerning this clone itself: The identical CDR3 is also encoded by other nucleotide sequences in the sample. The chain uses TRBV5-1 and TRBJ2-1; TRBD1 is a possible D gene (5 bases). This CDR3 has 12 amino acids. Germline V gives CDR1 SGHRS, CDR2 YFSETQ. V was pared by 0 bases and J by 8 bases, with 6 bases between. This CDR3 reads CASSLEGDEQFF. The CDR3 region has the DNA TGCGCCAGCAGCTTGGAAGGGGATGAGCAGTTCTTC.

J is TRBJ2-2 and V is TRBV7-2; possibly TRBD2 for D (6 bases). The V and J ends lost 3 bases and 1 base respectively, with 12 bases between them. The CDR3 totals 16 residues. Germline V gene data show CDR1 as SGHTA and CDR2 as FQGNSA. CDR3 loop: CASSLKGLGNTGELFF. The CDR3 coding sequence is TGTGCCAGCAGCTTGAAGGGACTGGGGAACACCGGGGAGCTGTTTTTT.

This chain uses TRBV5-1 with TRBJ2-5, with TRBD1 as a possible D gene (6 bases). Trimming stripped 4 bases from V and 0 bases from J, with 10 bases between. Germline V lookup: CDR1 SGHRS, CDR2 YFSETQ. This CDR3 is built from 14 residues. In nucleotides, the CDR3 is TGCGCCAGCAGCCCCGGACAGCACCAAGAGACCCAGTACTTC. This translates into CASSPGQHQETQYF.

The rearrangement uses TRBV9 and TRBJ2-3, with TRBD2 identical over 8 bases. The CDR3 spans 13 residues. Germline CDR1 reads SGDLS; CDR2 reads YYNGEE. V was clipped by 3 bases and J by 6 bases; unmatched bases: 3. CDR3 bases: TGTGCCAGCAGCGGCGGGGGGACGGATACGCAGTATTTT. This translates into CASSGGGTDTQYF.

This clone has more than one count but fewer than ten. The chain combines TRBV7-9 with TRBJ2-1, with 8 bases identical to TRBD2. The junction had 9 bases not matched to a gene; V was cut back by 0 bases and J by 5 bases. CDR1 SEHNR and CDR2 FQNEAQ come from the germline V gene (reference sequence). The CDR3 extends over 17 amino acids. The CDR3 spells CASSLAVQAGVDNEQFF. DNA of the CDR3: TGTGCCAGCAGCTTAGCCGTCCAAGCGGGAGTTGACAATGAGCAGTTCTTC.

The chain carries TRBV29-1 and TRBJ1-4; D is ambiguous. Trimming took off 0 bases at V and 6 bases at J, with 8 bases between the two ends. The germline CDR1 and CDR2 sequences are SQVTM and ANQGSEA. The CDR3 contains 13 residues. CDR3 in amino acids: CSVEDRRDEKLFF. The CDR3 DNA reads as TGCAGCGTTGAAGACAGGAGGGATGAAAAACTGTTTTTT.

The chain combines TRBV5-6 with TRBJ2-1; D gene ambiguous. Germline CDR1 reads SGHDT; CDR2 reads YYEEEE. The CDR3 loop spans 16 amino acids. Trimming stripped 0 bases from V and 0 bases from J, with 10 bases between. CDR3 DNA sequence: TGTGCCAGCAGCTTGGTCAGTGGCTTCTCCTACAATGAGCAGTTCTTC. Protein product: CASSLVSGFSYNEQFF.

The chain joins TRBV18 to TRBJ1-1, with D unresolved. Germline lookup yields CDR1 KGHSH and CDR2 LQKENI. Trimming removed 1 base at V and 1 base at J, with 7 bases between. This CDR3 region has 14 residues. Here the CDR3 reads CASSPHPGNTEAFF. The CDR3 DNA is TGTGCCAGCTCACCACACCCAGGGAACACTGAAGCTTTCTTT.

The genes are TRBV7-2 and TRBJ2-5, with 7 bases identical to TRBD2. Germline loops: CDR1 SGHTA, CDR2 FQGNSA. This CDR3 is built from 15 residues. Trimming at V came to 4 bases and at J to 2 bases, leaving 7 bases not matched to a gene. The CDR3 sequence is CASSSPGLPQETQYF. Written as DNA, the CDR3 is TGTGCCAGCAGCTCTCCGGGACTACCTCAAGAGACCCAGTACTTC.

The CDR3 is CASRAAQNADTQYF. As DNA, the CDR3 is TGTGCCAGCAGAGCGGCCCAGAACGCAGATACGCAGTATTTT. The chain couples TRBV11-2 to TRBJ2-3; a possible D gene is TRBD2 (5 bases). The germline V and J ends were trimmed by 6 bases and 4 bases, with 14 bases remaining between them. From germline, CDR1 is SGHAT and CDR2 FQNNGV. The CDR3 covers 14 residues.

This clone has just a few counts. V is TRBV5-1 and J is TRBJ2-7, with 16 bases matching TRBD2. There are 17 residues in the CDR3. Trimming cost V 4 bases and J 4 bases; bases outside gene matches: 8. Looked up from germline, CDR1 is SGHRS and CDR2 is YFSETQ. DNA of the CDR3: TGCGCCAGCAGCCCGGGGACTAGCGGGAGGGCATGGTACGAGCAGTACTTC. Translation gives CASSPGTSGRAWYEQYF.

This clone was seen a handful of times. The V and J genes are TRBV2 and TRBJ2-7, with a possible D match to TRBD2 (6 bases). V lost 11 bases and J 6 bases, leaving 14 bases between the germline ends. CDR1 is SNHLY, CDR2 FYNNEI, per germline. The CDR3 has 11 amino acids. The CDR3 sequence: CAWGDFSEQYF. CDR3 DNA sequence: TGTGCCTGGGGGGACTTCTCCGAGCAGTACTTC. The complete variable domain, with remaining parts taken from reference TRBV2 and TRBJ2-7, reads EPEVTQTPSHQVTQMGQEVILRCVPISNHLYFYWYRQILGQKVEFLVSFYNNEISEKSEIFDDQFSVERPDGSNFTLKIRSTKLEDSAMYFCAWGDFSEQYFGPGTRLTVT.

This clone was counted between two and nine times. The V call is TRBV7-2, the J call TRBJ2-5; 14 bases are a match to TRBD2. Germline CDR1 SGHTA, CDR2 FQGNSA. This CDR3 is 16 amino acids long. Trimming cost V 2 bases and J 10 bases; bases outside gene matches: 9. The CDR3 loop is CASSLLGTSGSYNQYF. In DNA, the CDR3 is TGTGCCAGCAGCTTACTGGGGACTAGCGGGAGCTACAACCAGTACTTC.